One and the same sample provided the 28 T cell receptor beta chains below, sequenced in a study of T cells in Graves' hyperthyroidism and ophthalmopathy (dated by TCRdb to the late 2010s). Receptor amplification or capture employed multiplex PCR. Sequencing was performed on an Illumina HiSeq 2000. The TCR beta CDR3 regions were amplified from the RNA transcripts. The first round of RT-PCR for the TCR CDR3 was performed with the HTBI primer set and the Qiagen OneStep RT-PCR kit. The raw public data were reprocessed by TCRdb itself: fastp quality trimming at Q25, MiXCR clonotype calling, in-frame beta chains only. Rows are unified per CDR3 protein, each entry keeping the most common DNA and genes. Recorded for this sample are 700,000 or so distinct CDR3 sequences; more than 14% of them occurred a single time. The ten largest clonotypes hold around an eighth of the sample. The sequencing input was blood. All receptors derive from a woman in her forties or fifties with Graves' ophthalmopathy.

This clonotype has at least ten counts. This chain connects TRBV3-1 to TRBJ2-3, with TRBD1 matching over 7 bases. CDR1 is LGHDT, CDR2 YNNKEL, per germline (reference sequence). V lost 3 bases and J lost 6; bases outside the gene matches: 12. This CDR3 is 16 amino acids long. The CDR3 DNA reads as TGTGCCAGCAGCCAGCCGACGGGACAGTGGGTGGATACGCAGTATTTT. Protein: CASSQPTGQWVDTQYF.

The sample holds many counts of this clonotype. The chain joins TRBV2 to TRBJ2-4; 7 bases align to TRBD1. Germline lookup yields CDR1 SNHLY and CDR2 FYNNEI. Trimming at V came to 5 bases and at J to 3 bases, leaving 10 bases not matched to a gene. The CDR3 contains 16 residues. The CDR3 protein is CASSIPSGQFKNIQYF. CDR3 DNA sequence: TGTGCCAGCAGTATACCATCGGGACAGTTCAAAAACATTCAGTACTTC.

This clonotype appeared many times. This chain links TRBV6-2 or TRBV6-3 with TRBJ2-7; 9 bases line up with TRBD2. CDR1 and CDR2 from the germline V gene are MNHEY and SVGEGT. The CDR3 consists of 18 residues. V shed 6 bases and J 2 bases; nucleotides not matched to a gene: 17. The CDR3, as DNA: TGTGCCAGCAGCGATCCTCCCGCGGGAGGGAGGATCACCTACGAGCAGTACTTC. Amino acid sequence: CASSDPPAGGRITYEQYF.

The V and J genes are TRBV6-5 and TRBJ2-7; D remains unclear. V lost 2 bases to trimming and J lost 2 bases, with 13 bases between them. Per the germline V gene, CDR1 is MNHEY and CDR2 is SVGAGI. The length of the CDR3 is 15 residues. As DNA, the CDR3 is TGTGCCAGCAGTTACCCGAAGGGTGGCCCCTACGAGCAGTACTTC. Residues: CASSYPKGGPYEQYF.

This clonotype was picked up a small number of times. The rearrangement uses TRBV6-5 and TRBJ2-7, with TRBD2 identical over 7 bases. Germline-derived CDR1 and CDR2 are MNHEY and SVGAGI. The CDR3 has 15 amino acids. The J segment lost 2 bases and the V segment lost 2 bases, leaving 6 bases of the junction unmatched. The CDR3 spells CASSYVAGETYEQYF. The CDR3 bases are TGTGCCAGCAGTTACGTCGCGGGAGAAACCTACGAGCAGTACTTC.

This clonotype was counted ten times or more. V and J are TRBV2 and TRBJ2-1, with D tentatively TRBD1 (5 bases). The CDR3 is 14 residues long. The germline V and J ends were trimmed by 5 bases and 8 bases, with 16 bases remaining between them. Germline values: CDR1 SNHLY, CDR2 FYNNEI. Here the CDR3 reads CASSRRGPEDEQFF. CDR3 nucleotides: TGTGCCAGCAGTCGAAGGGGCCCCGAGGATGAGCAGTTCTTC. Drawing the rest from reference TRBV2 and TRBJ2-1, the complete variable domain is EPEVTQTPSHQVTQMGQEVILRCVPISNHLYFYWYRQILGQKVEFLVSFYNNEISEKSEIFDDQFSVERPDGSNFTLKIRSTKLEDSAMYFCASSRRGPEDEQFFGPGTRLTVL.

The chain recombines TRBV7-9 with TRBJ1-5; D not certain. The V end was cut by 2 bases, the J end by 7 bases, with 9 bases between. Germline V gene sequence: CDR1 SEHNR, CDR2 FQNEAQ (reference sequence). The CDR3 length is 13 residues. The DNA of the CDR3 is TGTGCCAGCAGCTTAAACCACGGGCAGCCCCAGCATTTT. This translates into CASSLNHGQPQHF.

Only a few counts were recorded for this clonotype. The chain joins TRBV4-1 to TRBJ1-2; 8 bases are a match to TRBD1. V gave up 0 bases and J gave up 5 bases; unmatched junction bases: 11. Germline values: CDR1 MGHRA, CDR2 YSYEKL. The CDR3 loop spans 17 amino acids. As DNA, the CDR3 is TGCGCCAGCAGCCAAGATCGGGCCGGGACAGGACGATATGGCTACACCTTC. This encodes CASSQDRAGTGRYGYTF.

This clonotype was detected ten times or more. This chain joins TRBV7-3 and TRBJ2-2; D perhaps matches TRBD2 (6 bases). The CDR3 runs to 15 residues. Germline V gene data show CDR1 as SGHTA and CDR2 as FQGTGA. V was clipped by 4 bases and J by 2 bases, with 11 bases between them. CDR3 sequence (DNA): TGTGCCAGCAGCTCGGGACTCCTAAACACCGGGGAGCTGTTTTTT. It is translated as CASSSGLLNTGELFF.

This clonotype has ten or more counts. This rearrangement joins TRBV2 to TRBJ2-1; D not resolved. The CDR3 consists of 11 residues. V gave up 1 base and J gave up 8 bases, with 3 bases separating them. The V gene's germline CDR1 is SNHLY and CDR2 FYNNEI. CDR3 sequence reads: CASSEGDEQFF. The CDR3 DNA sequence: TGTGCCAGCAGTGAAGGCGATGAGCAGTTCTTC.

Many counts were recorded for this clonotype. The V and J genes are TRBV5-1 and TRBJ2-7; unclear D gene. The CDR3 runs 15 residues. Germline CDR1 SGHRS, CDR2 YFSETQ. The V end lost 0 bases, the J end lost 3 bases, and 13 bases lay between the germline ends. The CDR3 DNA reads TGCGCCAGCAGCTTGGTGTTGGGCAGAAACTACGAGCAGTACTTC. Amino acid sequence: CASSLVLGRNYEQYF.

On this clonotype: A much larger clonotype is one base distant, so this may be a read error. Lacking the conserved final phenylalanine or tryptophan, this CDR3 likely reflects a read error. V and J are TRBV28 and TRBJ1-2; no reliable D call. The length of the CDR3 is 13 residues. Per germline, CDR1 MDHEN and CDR2 SYDVKM. V was shortened by 7 bases and J by 0 bases, with 9 bases between the two germline ends. CDR3 in DNA: TGTGCCAGCACCGACGGAGCTAACTATGGCTACACCTTA. Encoded protein: CASTDGANYGYTL.

At least ten counts were recorded for this clonotype. The chain employs TRBV7-8 and TRBJ2-7; 7 bases map to TRBD1. Germline V gene data show CDR1 as SGHVS and CDR2 as FQNEAQ. The CDR3 consists of 16 residues. Trimming at V came to 0 bases and at J to 2 bases, leaving 7 bases not matched to a gene. CDR3 in amino acids: CASSLAMSGGTYEQYF. CDR3 in DNA: TGTGCCAGCAGCTTAGCTATGTCAGGGGGAACCTACGAGCAGTACTTC.

This chain joins TRBV19 and TRBJ1-1, with D possibly being TRBD1 (5 bases). The germline V gene has CDR1 LNHDA and CDR2 SQIVND (reference sequence). This CDR3 is built from 14 residues. Between the trimmed V and J ends, which lost 3 bases and 10 bases, there was a span of 18 bases. CDR3 loop: CASSIRQGRSRAFF. CDR3 sequence (DNA): TGTGCCAGTAGTATTCGGCAGGGACGGTCAAGAGCTTTCTTT.

The chain links TRBV27 to TRBJ1-6; 7 nucleotides match TRBD1. Germline lookup yields CDR1 MNHEY and CDR2 SMNVEV (reference sequence). CDR3 length equals 14 residues. J was trimmed by 4 bases and V by 7 bases; bases with no gene match: 4. As DNA, the CDR3 is TGTGCCAGCACCACGGGACAGTATAATTCACCCCTCCACTTT. Translating gives CASTTGQYNSPLHF.

About this clonotype itself: Since a much larger clone is just one base distant, this may be a read error. The CDR3 loop is CASSIKNNQETQYF. The DNA of the CDR3 is TGTGCCAGCTCAATCAAGAACAACCAAGAGACCCAGTACTTC. The V gene is TRBV18, the J gene TRBJ2-5, with D uncertain. CDR1 and CDR2 (germline): KGHSH, LQKENI. V was clipped by 5 bases and J by 0 bases, with 10 bases between them. The CDR3 consists of 14 residues. Full variable domain (missing parts from reference TRBV18 and TRBJ2-5): NAGVMQNPRHLVRRRGQEARLRCSPMKGHSHVYWYRQLPEEGLKFMVYLQKENIIDESGMPKERFSAEFPKEGPSILRIQQVVRGDSAAYFCASSIKNNQETQYFGPGTRLLVL.

This clonotype was recorded at least ten times. V and J are TRBV3-1 and TRBJ2-5; TRBD2 matches at 8 bases. The CDR3 runs 16 residues. In germline, CDR1 is LGHDT, CDR2 YNNKEL (reference sequence). The trim removed 2 bases at V and 2 bases at J, leaving 7 bases unmatched. The CDR3 sequence is CASSQRGGVAQETQYF. In nucleotides, the CDR3 is TGTGCCAGCAGCCAACGGGGGGGTGTAGCGCAAGAGACCCAGTACTTC.

The CDR3 DNA reads as TGTGCCAGCAGCCAAGATCTAAGCGGGAGGAACGAGCAGTACTTC. Amino acids: CASSQDLSGRNEQYF. The chain is built from TRBV4-2 and TRBJ2-7, with 9 positions matching TRBD2. This CDR3 contains 15 residues. CDR1 is LGHNA, CDR2 YNFKEQ, per germline. With V trimmed by 0 bases and J by 5 bases, 5 bases remained unmatched.

The chain has TRBV7-9 and TRBJ1-1; TRBD1 aligns across 9 bases. The V gene end was trimmed by 3 bases and the J gene end by 3 bases; junction bases not matched to a gene: 2. The CDR3 covers 14 residues. Germline V CDR1 and CDR2: SEHNR, FQNEAQ (reference sequence). The CDR3 spells CASSFNRGHTEAFF. CDR3 nucleotide sequence: TGTGCCAGCAGCTTCAACAGGGGGCACACTGAAGCTTTCTTT.

This clonotype was seen repeatedly, ten times or more. This chain links TRBV7-8 with TRBJ1-5; the D gene is possibly TRBD1 (5 bases). V lost 7 bases and J lost 2, with 24 bases in between. There are 18 residues in the CDR3. The germline V gene encodes CDR1 SGHVS and CDR2 FQNEAQ. The CDR3 DNA sequence: TGTGCCAGCACCCCAGGGAGGACCCCCCGGACGGGCAATCAGCCCCAGCATTTT. The encoded protein is CASTPGRTPRTGNQPQHF.

This clonotype was detected many times. The chain recombines TRBV30 with TRBJ1-6; D unclear. Trimming stripped 0 bases from V and 14 bases from J, with 14 bases between. The CDR3 covers 13 residues. Germline V gene lookup returns CDR1 GTSNPN and CDR2 SVGIG (reference sequence). CDR3 bases: TGTGCCTGGAGTGTGGGCGGAGCCCGGGCCCTCCACTTT. Residues: CAWSVGGARALHF.

The sample holds many counts of this clonotype. CDR3 amino acids: CASSLRGIDTEAFF. CDR3 DNA sequence: TGTGCCAGCAGCTTGCGTGGAATCGACACTGAAGCTTTCTTT. The rearrangement joins TRBV5-5 to TRBJ1-1; no clear D gene. CDR1 and CDR2 (germline): SGHKS, YYEKEE (reference sequence). Deletions cut 1 base from V and 3 bases from J, with 10 bases between. The CDR3 consists of 14 residues.

Many counts were recorded for this clonotype. The V gene is TRBV5-1, the J gene TRBJ2-3; 8 bases agree with TRBD2. Per the germline V gene, CDR1 is SGHRS and CDR2 is YFSETQ. The CDR3 covers 15 residues. The trim removed 5 bases at V and 0 bases at J, leaving 5 bases unmatched. CDR3 coding DNA: TGCGCCAGCAGACCAACTAGCGGCAGCACAGATACGCAGTATTTT. Protein: CASRPTSGSTDTQYF.

The table lists this clonotype with a few counts. This sequence joins TRBV19 and TRBJ1-4, with a possible D match to TRBD1 (5 bases). The CDR3 runs to 14 residues. Germline CDR1 and CDR2: LNHDA and SQIVND (reference sequence). Trimming removed 3 bases at V and 12 bases at J, with 17 bases between. The CDR3 DNA reads as TGTGCCAGTAGTATGTTAGGGGATTCGCGGGAACTGTTTTTT. Translating gives CASSMLGDSRELFF.

The table lists this clonotype with many counts. The chain combines TRBV5-1 with TRBJ2-2; 10 nucleotides agree with TRBD2. The CDR3 spans 17 residues. CDR1 is SGHRS and CDR2 is YFSETQ in the germline V gene. V gave up 4 bases and J gave up 3 bases; unmatched junction bases: 9. The CDR3 sequence is CASSRSGRAVDTGELFF. Here the CDR3 DNA reads TGCGCCAGCAGCCGGAGCGGGAGGGCCGTCGACACCGGGGAGCTGTTTTTT.

V usage is TRBV9 and J usage is TRBJ2-2; 11 bases are shared with TRBD2. This CDR3 is built from 17 residues. The ends lost 0 bases at V and 0 bases at J; junction bases unmatched: 1. From germline, CDR1 is SGDLS and CDR2 YYNGEE. CDR3 sequence: CASSVGLAGTNTGELFF. CDR3 coding DNA: TGTGCCAGCAGCGTAGGACTAGCGGGAACGAACACCGGGGAGCTGTTTTTT.

This clonotype came up many times. The chain combines TRBV28 with TRBJ2-7, with D perhaps TRBD2 (6 bases). The CDR3 is 15 residues long. The V end was cut by 2 bases, the J end by 3 bases, with 14 bases between. Germline V gives CDR1 MDHEN, CDR2 SYDVKM. CDR3 bases: TGTGCCAGCAGTTTAAGTGGGGGGAGGTTCTACGAGCAGTACTTC. As protein: CASSLSGGRFYEQYF.

The chain links TRBV12-3 or TRBV12-4 to TRBJ1-3; no clear D. V lost 6 bases and J 1 base, leaving 13 bases between the germline ends. The CDR3 contains 15 residues. Here the CDR3 reads CASRGQTESGNTIYF. In nucleotides, the CDR3 is TGTGCCAGCAGGGGCCAAACGGAATCTGGAAACACCATATATTTT.